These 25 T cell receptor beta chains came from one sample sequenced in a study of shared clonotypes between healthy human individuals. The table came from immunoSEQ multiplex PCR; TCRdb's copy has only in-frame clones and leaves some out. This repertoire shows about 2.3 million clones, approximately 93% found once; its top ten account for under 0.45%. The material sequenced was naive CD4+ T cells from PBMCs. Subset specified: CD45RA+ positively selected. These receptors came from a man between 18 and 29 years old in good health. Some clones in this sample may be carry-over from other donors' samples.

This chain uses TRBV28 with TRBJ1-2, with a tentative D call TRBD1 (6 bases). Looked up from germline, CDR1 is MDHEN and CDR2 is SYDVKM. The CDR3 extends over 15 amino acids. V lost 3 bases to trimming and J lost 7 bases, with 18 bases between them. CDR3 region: CASSFNVAGASGYTF. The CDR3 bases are TGTGCCAGCAGTTTTAATGTTGCGGGGGCGAGTGGCTACACCTTC.

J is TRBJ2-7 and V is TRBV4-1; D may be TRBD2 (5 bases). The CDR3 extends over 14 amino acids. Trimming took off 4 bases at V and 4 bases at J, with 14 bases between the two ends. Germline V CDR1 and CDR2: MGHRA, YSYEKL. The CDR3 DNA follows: TGCGCCAGCAGCCCCCAGAGGGAGCGGTACGAGCAGTACTTC. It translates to CASSPQRERYEQYF.

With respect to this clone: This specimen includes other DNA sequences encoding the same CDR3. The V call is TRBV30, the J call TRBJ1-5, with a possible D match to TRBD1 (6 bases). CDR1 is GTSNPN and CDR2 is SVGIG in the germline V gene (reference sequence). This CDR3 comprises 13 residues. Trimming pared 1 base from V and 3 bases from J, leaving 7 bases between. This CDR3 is CAWSGTVNQPQHF. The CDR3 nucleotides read TGTGCCTGGAGTGGGACAGTCAATCAGCCCCAGCATTTT. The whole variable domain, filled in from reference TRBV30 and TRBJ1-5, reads SQTIHQWPATLVQPVGSPLSLECTVEGTSNPNLYWYRQAAGRGLQLLFYSVGIGQISSEVPQNLSASRPQDRQFILSSKKLLLSDSGFYLCAWSGTVNQPQHFGDGTRLSIL.

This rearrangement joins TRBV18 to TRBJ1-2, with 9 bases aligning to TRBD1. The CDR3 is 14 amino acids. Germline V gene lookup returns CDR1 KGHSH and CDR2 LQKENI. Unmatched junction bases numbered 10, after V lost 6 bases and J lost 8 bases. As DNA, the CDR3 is TGTGCCAGCTCGTCCGGACAGGGGCCGGGGGGCTACACCTTC. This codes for CASSSGQGPGGYTF.

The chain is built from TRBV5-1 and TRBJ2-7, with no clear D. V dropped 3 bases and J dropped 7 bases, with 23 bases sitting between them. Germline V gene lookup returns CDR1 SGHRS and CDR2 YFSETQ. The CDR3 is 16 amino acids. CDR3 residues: CASSSRPILFNREQYF. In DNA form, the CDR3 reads TGCGCCAGCAGCTCCCGGCCCATCCTCTTTAATCGGGAGCAGTACTTC. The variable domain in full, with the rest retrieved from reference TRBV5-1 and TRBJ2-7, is KAGVTQTPRYLIKTRGQQVTLSCSPISGHRSVSWYQQTPGQGLQFLFEYFSETQRNKGNFPGRFSGRQFSNSRSEMNVSTLELGDSALYLCASSSRPILFNREQYFGPGTRLTVT.

The CDR3 bases are TGTGCCAGCACTCCGACAGGGGGCCTTGGGGCCAACGTCCTGACTTTC. Translation: CASTPTGGLGANVLTF. The V and J genes are TRBV7-8 and TRBJ2-6; 10 bases are shared with TRBD1. The germline V gene encodes CDR1 SGHVS and CDR2 FQNEAQ. The CDR3 length is 16 residues. The V gene end was trimmed by 7 bases and the J gene end by 3 bases; junction bases not matched to a gene: 6.

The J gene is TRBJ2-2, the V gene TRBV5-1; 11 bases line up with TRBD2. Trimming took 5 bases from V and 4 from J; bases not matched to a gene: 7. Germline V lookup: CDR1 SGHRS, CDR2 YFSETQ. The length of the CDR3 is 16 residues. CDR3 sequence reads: CASSPTTSGGTGELFF. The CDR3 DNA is TGCGCCAGCAGTCCTACCACTAGCGGGGGCACCGGGGAGCTGTTTTTT.

The CDR3 protein is CASSPRTSAETQYF. The CDR3 DNA follows: TGTGCCAGCAGCCCCCGGACTAGCGCAGAGACCCAGTACTTC. The genes are TRBV7-7 and TRBJ2-5, with 9 positions matching TRBD2. The CDR3 has 14 amino acids. The J segment lost 4 bases and the V segment lost 5 bases, leaving 5 bases of the junction unmatched. Germline-derived CDR1 and CDR2 are SSHAT and FNYEAQ (reference sequence).

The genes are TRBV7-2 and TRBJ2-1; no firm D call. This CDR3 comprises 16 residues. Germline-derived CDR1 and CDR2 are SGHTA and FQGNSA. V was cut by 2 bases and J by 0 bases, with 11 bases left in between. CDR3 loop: CASSLLSPSSYNEQFF. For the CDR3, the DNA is TGTGCCAGCAGCTTATTATCCCCGAGCTCCTACAATGAGCAGTTCTTC.

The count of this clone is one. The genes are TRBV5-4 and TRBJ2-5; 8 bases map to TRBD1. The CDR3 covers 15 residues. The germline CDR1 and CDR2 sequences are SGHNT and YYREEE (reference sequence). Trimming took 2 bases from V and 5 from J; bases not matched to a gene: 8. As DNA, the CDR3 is TGTGCCAGCAGCTTAGCAGGGGGCGCAGGGGAGACCCAGTACTTC. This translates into CASSLAGGAGETQYF.

This CDR3 is CASSLGLVGANEQFF. The DNA for the CDR3 is TGTGCCAGCAGTTTAGGGCTAGTAGGGGCCAATGAGCAGTTCTTC. V gene TRBV28 combines with J gene TRBJ2-1, with D perhaps matching TRBD1 (5 bases). Germline V CDR1 and CDR2: MDHEN, SYDVKM. V lost 2 bases and J lost 6, with 14 bases in between. The CDR3 is 15 amino acids. The whole variable domain, remainder taken from reference TRBV28 and TRBJ2-1, is DVKVTQSSRYLVKRTGEKVFLECVQDMDHENMFWYRQDPGLGLRLIYFSYDVKMKEKGDIPEGYSVSREKKERFSLILESASTNQTSMYLCASSLGLVGANEQFFGPGTRLTVL.

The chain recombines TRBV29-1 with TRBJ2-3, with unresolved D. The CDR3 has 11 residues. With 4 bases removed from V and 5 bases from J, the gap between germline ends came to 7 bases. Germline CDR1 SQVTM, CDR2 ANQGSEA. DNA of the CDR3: TGCAGCGTTGTTCTACGAGATACGCAGTATTTT. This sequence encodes CSVVLRDTQYF.

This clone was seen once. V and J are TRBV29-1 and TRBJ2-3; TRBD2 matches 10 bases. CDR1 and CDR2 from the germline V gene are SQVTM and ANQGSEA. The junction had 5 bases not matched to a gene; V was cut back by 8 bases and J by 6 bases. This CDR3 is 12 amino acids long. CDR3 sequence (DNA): TGCAGCACCTCTAGCGGGAGTGATACGCAGTATTTT. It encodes CSTSSGSDTQYF.

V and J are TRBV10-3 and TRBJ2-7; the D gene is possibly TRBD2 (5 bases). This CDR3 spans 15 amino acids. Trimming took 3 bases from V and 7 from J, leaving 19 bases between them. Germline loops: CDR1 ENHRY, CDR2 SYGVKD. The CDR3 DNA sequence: TGTGCCATCAGTGAAGTGGCGACATCATCGGGGGAGCAGTACTTC. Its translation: CAISEVATSSGEQYF.

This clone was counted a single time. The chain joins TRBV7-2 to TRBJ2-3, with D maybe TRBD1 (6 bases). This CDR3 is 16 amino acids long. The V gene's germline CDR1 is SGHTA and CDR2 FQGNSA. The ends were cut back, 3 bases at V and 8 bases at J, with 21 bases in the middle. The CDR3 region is CASSFYAGQPGATQYF. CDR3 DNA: TGTGCCAGCAGCTTTTATGCCGGACAGCCCGGGGCTACGCAGTATTTT.

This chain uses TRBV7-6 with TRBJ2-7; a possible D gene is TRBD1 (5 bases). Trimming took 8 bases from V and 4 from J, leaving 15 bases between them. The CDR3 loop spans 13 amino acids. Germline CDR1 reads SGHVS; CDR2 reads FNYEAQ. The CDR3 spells CASGSRRGYEQYF. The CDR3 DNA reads TGTGCCAGCGGTTCGAGAAGGGGTTACGAGCAGTACTTC.

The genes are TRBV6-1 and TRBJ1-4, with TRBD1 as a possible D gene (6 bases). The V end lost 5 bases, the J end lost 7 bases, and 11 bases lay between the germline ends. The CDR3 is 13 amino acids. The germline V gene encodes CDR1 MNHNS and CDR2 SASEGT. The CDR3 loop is CASSRGGREKLFF. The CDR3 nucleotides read TGTGCCAGCAGTAGGGGGGGGCGTGAAAAACTGTTTTTT.

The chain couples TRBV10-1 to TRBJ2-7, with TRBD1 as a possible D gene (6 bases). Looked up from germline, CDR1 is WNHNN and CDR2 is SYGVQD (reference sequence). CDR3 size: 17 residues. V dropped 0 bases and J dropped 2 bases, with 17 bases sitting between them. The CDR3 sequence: CASSESSQGHQPYEQYF. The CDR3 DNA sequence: TGCGCCAGCAGTGAGTCATCACAGGGACACCAGCCCTACGAGCAGTACTTC.

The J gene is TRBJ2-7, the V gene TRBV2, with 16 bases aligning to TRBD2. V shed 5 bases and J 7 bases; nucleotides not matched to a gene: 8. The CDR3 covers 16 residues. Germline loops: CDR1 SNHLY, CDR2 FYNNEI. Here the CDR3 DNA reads TGTGCCAGCAGTCCAGGGACTAGCGGGAGGGTTGGGGAGCAGTACTTC. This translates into CASSPGTSGRVGEQYF.

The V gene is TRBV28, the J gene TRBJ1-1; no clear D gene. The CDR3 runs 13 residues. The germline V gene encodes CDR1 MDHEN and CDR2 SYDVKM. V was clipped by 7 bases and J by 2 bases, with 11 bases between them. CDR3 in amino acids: CASIPAVNTEAFF. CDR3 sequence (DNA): TGTGCCAGCATCCCCGCGGTAAACACTGAAGCTTTCTTT.

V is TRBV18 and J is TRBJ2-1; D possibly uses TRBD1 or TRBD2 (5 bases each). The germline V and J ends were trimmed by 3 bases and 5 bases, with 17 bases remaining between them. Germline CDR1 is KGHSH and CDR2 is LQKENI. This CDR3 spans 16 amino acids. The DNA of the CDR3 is TGTGCCAGCTCACCGTTAAGAGGGGCTACGAACAATGAGCAGTTCTTC. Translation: CASSPLRGATNNEQFF.

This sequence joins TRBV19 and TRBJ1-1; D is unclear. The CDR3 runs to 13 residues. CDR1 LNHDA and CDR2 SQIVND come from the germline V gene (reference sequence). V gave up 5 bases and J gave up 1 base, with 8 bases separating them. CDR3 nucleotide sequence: TGTGCCAGTAGTGCGACCGAGAACACTGAAGCTTTCTTT. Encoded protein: CASSATENTEAFF.

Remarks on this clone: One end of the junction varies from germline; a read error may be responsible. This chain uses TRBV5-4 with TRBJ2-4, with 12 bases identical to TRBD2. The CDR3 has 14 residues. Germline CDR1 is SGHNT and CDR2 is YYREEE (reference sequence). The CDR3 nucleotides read TGTGCCAGCAGATTGGGACTAGCGGGAAACATTCAGTACTTC. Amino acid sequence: CASRLGLAGNIQYF.

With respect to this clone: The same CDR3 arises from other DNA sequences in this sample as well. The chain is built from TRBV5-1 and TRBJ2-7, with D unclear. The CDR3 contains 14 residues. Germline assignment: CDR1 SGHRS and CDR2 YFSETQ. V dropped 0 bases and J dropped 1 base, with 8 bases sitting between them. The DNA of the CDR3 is TGCGCCAGCAGCTTGGTCAGTGGTTCCTACGAGCAGTACTTC. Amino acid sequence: CASSLVSGSYEQYF.

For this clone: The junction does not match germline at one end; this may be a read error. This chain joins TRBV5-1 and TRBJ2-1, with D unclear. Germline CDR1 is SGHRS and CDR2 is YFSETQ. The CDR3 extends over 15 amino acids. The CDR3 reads CASSLGTPSHNEQFF. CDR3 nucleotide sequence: TGCGCCAGCAGCTTAGGAACACCCTCCCACAATGAGCAGTTCTTC.